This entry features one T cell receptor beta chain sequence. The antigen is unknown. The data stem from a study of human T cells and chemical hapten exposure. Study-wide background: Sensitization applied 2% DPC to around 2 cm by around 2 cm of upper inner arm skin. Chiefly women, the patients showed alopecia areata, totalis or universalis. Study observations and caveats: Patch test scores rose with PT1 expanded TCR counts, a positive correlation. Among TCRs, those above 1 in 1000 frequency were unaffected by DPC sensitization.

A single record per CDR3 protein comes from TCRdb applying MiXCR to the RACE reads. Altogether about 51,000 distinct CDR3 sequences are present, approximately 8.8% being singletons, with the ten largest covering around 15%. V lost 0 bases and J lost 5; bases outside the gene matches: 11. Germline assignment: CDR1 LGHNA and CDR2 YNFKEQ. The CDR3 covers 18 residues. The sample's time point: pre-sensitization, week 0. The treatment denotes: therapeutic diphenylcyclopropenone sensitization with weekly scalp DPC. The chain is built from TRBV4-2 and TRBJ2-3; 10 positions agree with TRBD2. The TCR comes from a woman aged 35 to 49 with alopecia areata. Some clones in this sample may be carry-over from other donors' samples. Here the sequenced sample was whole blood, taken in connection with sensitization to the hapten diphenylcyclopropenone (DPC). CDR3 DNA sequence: TGTGCCAGCAGCCAAGAGAGTAGTCAGCGGGGGGGCGGAGATACGCAGTATTTT. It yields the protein CASSQESSQRGGGDTQYF.